This is a list of T cell receptor beta chains from one sample in a study of blood T cell repertoires in COVID-19. Produced via immunoSEQ multiplex PCR; TCRdb's table is partial and in-frame only. The table lists 14,000 to 15,000 clones, 92% of them singletons. What was sequenced was peripheral blood. The receptors derive from a human donor with active COVID-19. The donor label of this sample is uncertain. CDR3s include the opening cysteine and the closing phenylalanine or tryptophan. The order of the fields is J gene, V gene, clone size, D gene, CDR3 DNA, CDR3 protein. The D gene is left open where the match is weak. Size values are once, few and many counts, or a class for expanded clones, and some rows have none.

j_call: TRBJ1-1
v_call: TRBV7-9
clone_size: once
d_call: TRBD1
cdr3_nt: TGTGCCAGCAGCGCAGACAGGGAAACAAGGGCCACTGAAGCTTTCTTT
cdr3_aa: CASSADRETRATEAFF

j_call: TRBJ2-7
v_call: TRBV19
clone_size: -
d_call: TRBD2
cdr3_nt: TGTGCCAGTAGTATAGAACCTCTAGCGGGAGCCCGGAGGGAGCAGTACTTC
cdr3_aa: CASSIEPLAGARREQYF

j_call: TRBJ2-2
v_call: TRBV5-1
clone_size: -
d_call: -
cdr3_nt: TGCGCCAGCAGCTTAGCGTCCGCGAACACCGGGGAGCTGTTTTTT
cdr3_aa: CASSLASANTGELFF

j_call: TRBJ1-6
v_call: TRBV28
clone_size: -
d_call: TRBD1
cdr3_nt: TGTGCCAGCAGTTTAGGACAGGGTATGAGTTCACCCCTCCACTTT
cdr3_aa: CASSLGQGMSSPLHF

j_call: TRBJ2-2
v_call: TRBV3-1/TRBV3-2
clone_size: -
d_call: -
cdr3_nt: TGTGCCAGCAGCCAAGTGACCACTAGTCCGGGCGGGGAGCTGTTTTTT
cdr3_aa: CASSQVTTSPGGELFF

j_call: TRBJ2-1
v_call: TRBV30
clone_size: -
d_call: TRBD2
cdr3_nt: TGTGCCTGGAGTGTGGGGCTAGCGGCGTACAATGAGCAGTTCTTC
cdr3_aa: CAWSVGLAAYNEQFF

j_call: TRBJ2-7
v_call: TRBV30
clone_size: -
d_call: TRBD1
cdr3_nt: TGTGCCTGGAGTGTACCAGGGGGCGTCAACGAGCAGTACTTC
cdr3_aa: CAWSVPGGVNEQYF

j_call: TRBJ2-3
v_call: TRBV18
clone_size: -
d_call: TRBD2
cdr3_nt: TGTGCCAGCTCACCGATACTAGCGGGCTCAGATACGCAGTATTTT
cdr3_aa: CASSPILAGSDTQYF

j_call: TRBJ2-4
v_call: TRBV11-3
clone_size: -
d_call: -
cdr3_nt: TGTGCCAGCAGCTTAGAAGCAGGTCCCCAAAACATTCAGTACTTC
cdr3_aa: CASSLEAGPQNIQYF

j_call: TRBJ2-1
v_call: TRBV11-2
clone_size: -
d_call: -
cdr3_nt: TGTGCCAGCAGCTTCGATTTCGCGGGCAATGAGCAGTTCTTC
cdr3_aa: CASSFDFAGNEQFF

j_call: TRBJ2-5
v_call: TRBV3-1/TRBV3-2
clone_size: -
d_call: TRBD2
cdr3_nt: TGTGCCAGCAGCCAGAGACTAGCGGGAGCTGGGGAGACCCAGTACTTC
cdr3_aa: CASSQRLAGAGETQYF

j_call: TRBJ2-7
v_call: TRBV18
clone_size: -
d_call: TRBD1
cdr3_nt: TGTGCCAGCTCACCTAACAGGGGCGAGCACGAGCAGTACTTC
cdr3_aa: CASSPNRGEHEQYF

j_call: TRBJ2-1
v_call: TRBV7-9
clone_size: -
d_call: -
cdr3_nt: TGTGCCAGCAGCTTACTAATCTACAATGAGCAGTTCTTC
cdr3_aa: CASSLLIYNEQFF

j_call: TRBJ1-1
v_call: TRBV18
clone_size: -
d_call: -
cdr3_nt: TGTGCCAGCTCACCACCCCTACGACAGATGAACACTGAAGCTTTCTTT
cdr3_aa: CASSPPLRQMNTEAFF

j_call: TRBJ2-5
v_call: TRBV11-2
clone_size: medium-sized
d_call: TRBD2
cdr3_nt: TGTGCCAGCAGAAGCGGGAGCGTAGAGACCCAGTACTTC
cdr3_aa: CASRSGSVETQYF

j_call: TRBJ2-7
v_call: TRBV28
clone_size: -
d_call: TRBD2
cdr3_nt: TGTGCCAGCACCCCAGGACTAGCGGGAGTAATCGAGCAGTACTTC
cdr3_aa: CASTPGLAGVIEQYF

j_call: TRBJ2-2
v_call: TRBV24-1
clone_size: -
d_call: TRBD1
cdr3_nt: TGTGCCACCAGTGACCCCAGGGGGACCGGGGAGCTGTTTTTT
cdr3_aa: CATSDPRGTGELFF

j_call: TRBJ2-6
v_call: TRBV5-4
clone_size: once
d_call: -
cdr3_nt: TGTGCCAGCAGCTTGTCAACAGGGTCTGGGGCCAACGTCCTGACTTTC
cdr3_aa: CASSLSTGSGANVLTF

j_call: TRBJ2-7
v_call: TRBV25-1
clone_size: -
d_call: TRBD1
cdr3_nt: TGTGCCAGCAGTGGACCGGGACAGGGCATCTACGAGCAGTACTTC
cdr3_aa: CASSGPGQGIYEQYF

j_call: TRBJ2-7
v_call: TRBV14
clone_size: -
d_call: -
cdr3_nt: TGTGCCAGCAGCCTCTACAGGGTTGACCCCTACGAGCAGTACTTC
cdr3_aa: CASSLYRVDPYEQYF

j_call: TRBJ1-4
v_call: TRBV10-2
clone_size: -
d_call: TRBD1
cdr3_nt: TGCGCCAGCACGGGACAGGGCCAAGAAAAACTGTTTTTT
cdr3_aa: CASTGQGQEKLFF

j_call: TRBJ1-1
v_call: TRBV6-5
clone_size: -
d_call: -
cdr3_nt: TGTGCCAGCAGTTACTGGGGCAGTACTGAAGCTTTCTTT
cdr3_aa: CASSYWGSTEAFF

j_call: TRBJ1-4
v_call: TRBV18
clone_size: -
d_call: TRBD1
cdr3_nt: TGTGCCAGCTCAACCGACAGGGGAAGTGAAAAACTGTTTTTT
cdr3_aa: CASSTDRGSEKLFF

j_call: TRBJ2-3
v_call: TRBV5-1
clone_size: -
d_call: -
cdr3_nt: TGCGCCAGCAGCGTCCTGACAGGACTGGTCACAGATACGCAGTATTTT
cdr3_aa: CASSVLTGLVTDTQYF

j_call: TRBJ1-1
v_call: TRBV5-6
clone_size: once
d_call: TRBD1
cdr3_nt: TGTGCCAGCAGTGGGACAGGGAAAGGGAACACTGAAGCTTTCTTT
cdr3_aa: CASSGTGKGNTEAFF

j_call: TRBJ2-1
v_call: TRBV6-5
clone_size: -
d_call: TRBD1
cdr3_nt: TGTGCCAGCAGTAGACAGGGTGGAACCTACAATGAGCAGTTCTTC
cdr3_aa: CASSRQGGTYNEQFF

j_call: TRBJ2-4
v_call: TRBV24-1
clone_size: -
d_call: TRBD2
cdr3_nt: TGTGCCACCAGTGAAGGGACTAGCGGAAAAAACATTCAGTACTTC
cdr3_aa: CATSEGTSGKNIQYF

j_call: TRBJ2-7
v_call: TRBV12-1
clone_size: -
d_call: -
cdr3_nt: TGTGCCAGCAGCTTTGTACCGCCCAGTGCCTACGAGCAGTACTTC
cdr3_aa: CASSFVPPSAYEQYF

j_call: TRBJ2-1
v_call: TRBV4-3
clone_size: -
d_call: TRBD2
cdr3_nt: TGCGCCAGCAGCCAAGGAGTCGAGGGGAGCGGGGGGGTAAATGAGCAGTTCTTC
cdr3_aa: CASSQGVEGSGGVNEQFF

j_call: TRBJ2-1
v_call: TRBV5-5
clone_size: -
d_call: -
cdr3_nt: TGTGCCAGCAGCTTTGGGGCAAAAAGTAACAATGAGCAGTTCTTC
cdr3_aa: CASSFGAKSNNEQFF

j_call: TRBJ2-1
v_call: TRBV6-6
clone_size: -
d_call: TRBD1
cdr3_nt: TGTGCCAGCAGTCGACAGGGGATCAATGAGCAGTTCTTC
cdr3_aa: CASSRQGINEQFF

j_call: TRBJ1-5
v_call: TRBV10-2
clone_size: -
d_call: -
cdr3_nt: TGCGCCAGCAGTGAGAGGGTAGGGGGAAATCAGCCCCAGCATTTT
cdr3_aa: CASSERVGGNQPQHF

j_call: TRBJ2-7
v_call: TRBV9
clone_size: -
d_call: -
cdr3_nt: TGTGCCAGCAGCGTAGCGGGGGGCCCGTTCGAGCAGTACTTC
cdr3_aa: CASSVAGGPFEQYF

j_call: TRBJ2-1
v_call: TRBV30
clone_size: -
d_call: TRBD2
cdr3_nt: TGTGTTCTAAGCACCGGGACTAGCGGGGGGAATGAGCAGTTCTTC
cdr3_aa: CVLSTGTSGGNEQFF

j_call: TRBJ2-4
v_call: TRBV5-4
clone_size: -
d_call: -
cdr3_nt: TGTGCCAGCAGCTTCCAAATAGCCAAAAACATTCAGTACTTC
cdr3_aa: CASSFQIAKNIQYF

j_call: TRBJ2-2
v_call: TRBV5-1
clone_size: -
d_call: -
cdr3_nt: TGCGCCAGCAGTCGAACTATAGGGAACACCGGGGAGCTGTTTTTT
cdr3_aa: CASSRTIGNTGELFF

j_call: TRBJ1-2
v_call: TRBV4-3
clone_size: few
d_call: TRBD1
cdr3_nt: TGCGCCAGCAGCCAAGATGGACAGGGATCTCGTTATGGCTACACCTTC
cdr3_aa: CASSQDGQGSRYGYTF

j_call: TRBJ1-4
v_call: TRBV2
clone_size: -
d_call: -
cdr3_nt: TGTGCCAGCAGTGTCGTCGAAAAACTGTTTTTT
cdr3_aa: CASSVVEKLFF

j_call: TRBJ2-5
v_call: TRBV4-1
clone_size: -
d_call: TRBD1
cdr3_nt: TGCGCCAGCAGCCCCCTCGGGACAGGGCAAGAGACCCAGTACTTC
cdr3_aa: CASSPLGTGQETQYF